This entry features one T cell receptor beta chain sequence. Its cognate antigen is unknown. This record belongs to a study of T cells in tumors after PD-1 blockade. Study-level information: Patients received pembrolizumab 200 mg every 3 weeks or cemiplimab 350 mg every 2 weeks. A subset received ongoing vismodegib 150 mg daily alongside anti-PD-1 therapy.

V lost 4 bases to trimming and J lost 0 bases, with 13 bases between them. The CDR3 spans 16 residues. Germline assignment: CDR1 SGHDT and CDR2 YYEEEE. Only in-frame clones appear in the TCRdb table, and some are missing; sequencing was by immunoSEQ multiplex PCR. The sample has about 47,000 clones, roughly three quarters seen once. General study points: Some novel exhausted tumor clones appeared in pre-treatment blood, suggesting peripheral recruitment.

The TCR comes from a human donor with basal cell carcinoma. V and J are TRBV5-6 and TRBJ2-2; TRBD1 might be the D (6 bases). Source: PBMCs, taken before anti-PD-1 treatment. CDR3: CASSRRRGTNTGELFF. The CDR3 DNA reads as TGTGCCAGCAGCCGACGCAGGGGAACGAACACCGGGGAGCTGTTTTTT.